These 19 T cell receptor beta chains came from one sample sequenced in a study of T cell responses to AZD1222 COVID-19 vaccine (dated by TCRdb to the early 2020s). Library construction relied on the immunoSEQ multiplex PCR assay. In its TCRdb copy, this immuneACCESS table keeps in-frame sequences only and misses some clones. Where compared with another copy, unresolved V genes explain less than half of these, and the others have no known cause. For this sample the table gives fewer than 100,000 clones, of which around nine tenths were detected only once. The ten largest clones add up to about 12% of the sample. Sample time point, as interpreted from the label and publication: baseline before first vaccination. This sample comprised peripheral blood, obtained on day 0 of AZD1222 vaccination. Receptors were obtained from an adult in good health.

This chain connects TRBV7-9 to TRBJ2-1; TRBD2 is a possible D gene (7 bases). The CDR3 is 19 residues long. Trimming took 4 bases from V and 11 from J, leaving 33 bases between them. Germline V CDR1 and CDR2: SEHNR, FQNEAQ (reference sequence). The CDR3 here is CASSSRLILGGGDTMQQFF. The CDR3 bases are TGTGCCAGCAGCTCCAGATTAATTTTAGGGGGAGGGGATACAATGCAGCAGTTCTTC.

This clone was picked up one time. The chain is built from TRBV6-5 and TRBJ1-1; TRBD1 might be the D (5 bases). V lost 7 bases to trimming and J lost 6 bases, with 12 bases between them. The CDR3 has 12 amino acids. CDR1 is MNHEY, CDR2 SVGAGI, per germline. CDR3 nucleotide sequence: TGTGCCAGCACCAGGGATGGCCCTGAAGCTTTCTTT. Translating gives CASTRDGPEAFF.

The CDR3 DNA reads TGTGCCAGCAGCTGGGACAGGGGGCAACAGCCCCAGCATTTT. Translation gives CASSWDRGQQPQHF. The chain joins TRBV6-5 to TRBJ1-5; 12 bases fit TRBD1. The CDR3 contains 14 residues. Germline CDR1 and CDR2: MNHEY and SVGAGI. The J segment lost 7 bases and the V segment lost 6 bases, leaving 4 bases of the junction unmatched.

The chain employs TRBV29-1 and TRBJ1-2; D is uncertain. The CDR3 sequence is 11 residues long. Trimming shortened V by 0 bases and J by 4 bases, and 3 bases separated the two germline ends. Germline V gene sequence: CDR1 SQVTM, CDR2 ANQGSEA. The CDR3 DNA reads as TGCAGCGTTGAAGAGGTCTATGGCTACACCTTC. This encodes CSVEEVYGYTF.

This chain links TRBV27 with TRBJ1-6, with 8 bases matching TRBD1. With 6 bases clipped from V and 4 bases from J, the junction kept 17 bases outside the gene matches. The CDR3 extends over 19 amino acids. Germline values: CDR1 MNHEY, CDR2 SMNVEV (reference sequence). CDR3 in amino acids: CASSLRGRGRGPYNSPLHF. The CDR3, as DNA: TGTGCCAGCAGCTTAAGGGGCAGGGGGCGGGGACCTTATAATTCACCCCTCCACTTT.

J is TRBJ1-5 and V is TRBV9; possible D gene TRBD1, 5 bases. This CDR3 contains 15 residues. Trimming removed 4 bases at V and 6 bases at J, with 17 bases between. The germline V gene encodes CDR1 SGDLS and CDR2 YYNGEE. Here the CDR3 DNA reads TGTGCCAGCAGCTCCCGGGACCACTTGGGTCAGCCCCAGCATTTT. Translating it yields CASSSRDHLGQPQHF.

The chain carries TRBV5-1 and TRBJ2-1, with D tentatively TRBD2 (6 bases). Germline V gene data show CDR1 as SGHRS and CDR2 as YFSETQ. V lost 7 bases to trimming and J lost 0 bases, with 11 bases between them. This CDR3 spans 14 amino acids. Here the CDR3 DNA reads TGCGCCAGCCGCCTAGCGAGCTCCTACAATGAGCAGTTCTTC. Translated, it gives CASRLASSYNEQFF.

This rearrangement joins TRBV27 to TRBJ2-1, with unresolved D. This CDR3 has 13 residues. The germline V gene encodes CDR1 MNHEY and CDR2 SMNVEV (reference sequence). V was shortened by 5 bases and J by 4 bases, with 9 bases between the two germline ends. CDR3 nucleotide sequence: TGTGCCAGCAGTCGCCCAAATTACAATGAGCAGTTCTTC. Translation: CASSRPNYNEQFF.

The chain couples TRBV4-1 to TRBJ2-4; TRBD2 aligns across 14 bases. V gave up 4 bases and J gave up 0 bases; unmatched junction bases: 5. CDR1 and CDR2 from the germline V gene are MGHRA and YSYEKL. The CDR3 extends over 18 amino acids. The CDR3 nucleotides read TGCGCCAGCAGCCGAGGACTAGCGGGGGGTAGAGCCAAAAACATTCAGTACTTC. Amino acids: CASSRGLAGGRAKNIQYF.

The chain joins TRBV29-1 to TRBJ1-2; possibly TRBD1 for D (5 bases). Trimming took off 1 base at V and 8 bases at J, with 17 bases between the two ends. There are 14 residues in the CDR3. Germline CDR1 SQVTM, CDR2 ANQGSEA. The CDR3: CSVEARAGSSGYTF. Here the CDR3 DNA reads TGCAGCGTTGAAGCCCGGGCAGGGAGCAGCGGCTACACCTTC.

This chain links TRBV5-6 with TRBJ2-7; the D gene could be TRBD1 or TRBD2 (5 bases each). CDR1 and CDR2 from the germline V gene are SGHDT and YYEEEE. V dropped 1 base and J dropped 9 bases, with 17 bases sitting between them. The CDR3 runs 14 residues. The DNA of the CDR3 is TGTGCCAGCAGCTTGTGGGGGACGAGGGGTTGGCAGTACTTC. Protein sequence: CASSLWGTRGWQYF.

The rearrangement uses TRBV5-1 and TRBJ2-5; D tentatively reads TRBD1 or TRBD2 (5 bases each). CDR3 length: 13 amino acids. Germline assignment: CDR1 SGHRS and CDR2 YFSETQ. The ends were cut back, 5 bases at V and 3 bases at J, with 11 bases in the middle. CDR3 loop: CASRRDVEETQYF. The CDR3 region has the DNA TGCGCCAGCAGAAGGGACGTCGAAGAGACCCAGTACTTC.

For the CDR3, the DNA is TGTGCCAGCAGCCACTGGGGAGGGCCTGAAGCTTTCTTT. Its protein product is CASSHWGGPEAFF. J is TRBJ1-1 and V is TRBV7-9; D gene uncertain. CDR1 is SEHNR, CDR2 FQNEAQ, per germline (reference sequence). CDR3 length equals 13 residues. V lost 5 bases, J lost 6 bases, and 13 bases lay in between.

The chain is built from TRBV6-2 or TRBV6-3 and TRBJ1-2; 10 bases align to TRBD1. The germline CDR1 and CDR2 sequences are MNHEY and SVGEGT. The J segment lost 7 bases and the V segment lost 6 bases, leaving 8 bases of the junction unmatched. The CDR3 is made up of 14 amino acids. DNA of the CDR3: TGTGCCAGCAGCCGGGACAGGGGATCGTCTGGCTACACCTTC. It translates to CASSRDRGSSGYTF.

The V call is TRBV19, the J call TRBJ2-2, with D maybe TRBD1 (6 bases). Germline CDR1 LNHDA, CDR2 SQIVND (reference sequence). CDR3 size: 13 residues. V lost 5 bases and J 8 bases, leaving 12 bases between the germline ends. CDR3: CASSSTRGGELFF. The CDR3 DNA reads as TGTGCCAGTAGTTCCACCAGGGGTGGGGAGCTGTTTTTT.

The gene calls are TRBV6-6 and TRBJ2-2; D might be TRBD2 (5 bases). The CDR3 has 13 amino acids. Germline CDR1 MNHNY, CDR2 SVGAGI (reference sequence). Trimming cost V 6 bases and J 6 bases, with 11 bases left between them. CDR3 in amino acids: CASSPTSSGELFF. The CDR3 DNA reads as TGTGCCAGCAGCCCTACTAGTTCCGGGGAGCTGTTTTTT.

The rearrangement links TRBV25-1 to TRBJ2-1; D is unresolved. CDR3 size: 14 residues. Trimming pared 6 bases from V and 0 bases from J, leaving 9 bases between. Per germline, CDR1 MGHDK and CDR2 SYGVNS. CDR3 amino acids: CASSLGSSYNEQFF. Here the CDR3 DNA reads TGTGCCAGCAGCCTAGGAAGCTCCTACAATGAGCAGTTCTTC.

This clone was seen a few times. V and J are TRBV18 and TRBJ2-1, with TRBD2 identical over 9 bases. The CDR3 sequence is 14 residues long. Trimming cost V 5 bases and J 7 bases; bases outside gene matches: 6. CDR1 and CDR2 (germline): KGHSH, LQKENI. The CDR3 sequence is CASSRTSDLNEQFF. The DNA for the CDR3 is TGTGCCAGCTCAAGGACTAGCGACCTAAATGAGCAGTTCTTC.

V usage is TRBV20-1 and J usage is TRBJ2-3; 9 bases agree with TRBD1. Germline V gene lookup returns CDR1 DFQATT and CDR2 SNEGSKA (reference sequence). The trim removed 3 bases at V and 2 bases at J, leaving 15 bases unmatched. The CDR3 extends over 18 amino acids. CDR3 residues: CSASSTKRGTGYTDTQYF. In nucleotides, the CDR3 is TGCAGTGCTAGTAGTACGAAGCGCGGGACAGGGTACACAGATACGCAGTATTTT.